These T cell receptor beta chains were read from a single sample in a study of beta chain features in type 1 diabetes. Using immunoSEQ multiplex PCR, the repertoire was profiled, and TCRdb retains in-frame clones only, with some absent. The top ten clones hold 0.03% to 0.04% of a sample with 400,000 to 450,000 clones, approximately 14% of them seen once. The sequencing sample was made of naive CD4+ T cells from blood. The source of these receptors is a man aged 25-45 years in good health. Both conserved end residues are part of each CDR3. D genes are given only for firm matches. Rows may omit the clone size; those that give it use once, few, many or a size class.

TRBV27	TRBJ2-1	.	.	CASKKAGATGFTEQFF	TGTGCCAGCAAGAAGGCCGGGGCCACCGGCTTTACTGAGCAGTTCTTC
TRBV7-9	TRBJ2-1	.	.	CASSLIQGYNEQFF	TGTGCCAGCAGCTTAATTCAGGGATACAATGAGCAGTTCTTC
TRBV28	TRBJ2-2	.	few	CASSFARGTGELFF	TGTGCCAGCAGCTTCGCCAGGGGCACCGGGGAGCTGTTTTTT
TRBV7-2	TRBJ2-1	.	few	CASSLGAGSRVAIEQFF	TGTGCCAGCAGCTTAGGGGCTGGGTCTCGCGTCGCGATTGAGCAGTTCTTC
TRBV21-1	TRBJ2-4	.	few	CASSKIVKRRGLWVKNIQYF	TGTGCCAGCAGCAAAATTGTGAAAAGGAGGGGATTGTGGGTCAAAAACATTCAGTACTTC
TRBV4-1	TRBJ2-5	.	.	CASSSRGYQETQYF	TGCGCCAGCAGTTCAAGAGGCTACCAAGAGACCCAGTACTTC
TRBV7-2	TRBJ2-3	TRBD2	few	CASSYRTSNTDTQYF	TGTGCCAGCAGCTACCGGACTAGCAACACAGATACGCAGTATTTT
TRBV20-1	TRBJ2-7	.	few	CSAGESYEQYF	TGCAGTGCCGGGGAGTCCTACGAGCAGTACTTC
TRBV7-7	TRBJ1-1	.	.	CASSLDEGTEAFF	TGTGCCAGCAGCTTAGACGAGGGCACTGAAGCTTTCTTT
TRBV6-1	TRBJ2-3	.	.	CASGVGHSTDTQYF	TGTGCCAGCGGGGTCGGTCACAGCACAGATACGCAGTATTTT
TRBV25-1	TRBJ2-7	TRBD1	.	CASSVTGTGVHEQYF	TGTGCCAGCAGTGTAACCGGGACAGGGGTCCACGAGCAGTACTTC
TRBV18	TRBJ1-1	.	.	CASSPQGLMNTEAFF	TGTGCCAGCTCACCACAGGGGCTCATGAACACTGAAGCTTTCTTT
TRBV9	TRBJ1-6	.	.	CASSVQGFNSPLHF	TGTGCCAGCAGCGTTCAGGGGTTCAATTCACCCCTCCACTTT
TRBV25-1	TRBJ2-5	.	few	CASMSLETQYF	TGTGCCAGCATGTCCTTAGAGACCCAGTACTTC
TRBV9	TRBJ2-7	TRBD2	.	CASSQIPGTSRIGEQYF	TGTGCCAGCAGCCAAATCCCTGGGACTAGTCGGATTGGCGAGCAGTACTTC
TRBV6-5	TRBJ2-1	.	.	CASSPTSGTDNEQFF	TGTGCCAGCAGCCCCACCTCCGGCACTGACAATGAGCAGTTCTTC
TRBV15	TRBJ2-2	.	.	CATSSGRFANTGELFF	TGTGCCACCAGCAGTGGACGGTTCGCGAACACCGGGGAGCTGTTTTTT
TRBV5-4	TRBJ2-3	.	.	CASSYRRTDTQYF	TGTGCCAGCAGCTACAGACGCACAGATACGCAGTATTTT
TRBV13	TRBJ1-3	.	.	CASSPRTSGNTIYF	TGTGCCAGCAGCCCTAGGACCTCTGGAAACACCATATATTTT
TRBV29-1	TRBJ1-1	TRBD1	few	CSVGYRDSHVNGAFF	TGCAGCGTTGGATATCGGGACAGCCATGTAAACGGAGCTTTCTTT
TRBV9	TRBJ2-3	.	few	CASSPGTASDTQYF	TGTGCCAGCAGCCCCGGGACTGCTTCAGATACGCAGTATTTT
TRBV30	TRBJ1-1	TRBD1	few	CAWTAGGNTEAFF	TGTGCCTGGACGGCAGGGGGGAACACTGAAGCTTTCTTT
TRBV10-3	TRBJ2-1	.	few	CAISPLKDEQFF	TGTGCCATCAGCCCCCTCAAGGATGAGCAGTTCTTC
TRBV9	TRBJ2-5	TRBD2	.	CASSEAGYETQYF	TGTGCCAGCAGCGAAGCGGGGTACGAGACCCAGTACTTC